The clone carrying this T cell receptor beta chain was detected only a few times. This entry belongs to a study of T cell repertoires in cytomegalovirus infection. From the reads, TCRdb called clonotypes with MiXCR, one entry per CDR3 protein. The sample contains roughly 320,000 distinct CDR3 sequences, over 7.5% of which appear only once. Losses at the gene ends were 7 bases for V and 4 bases for J; bases not matched to a gene: 9. CDR3 length: 14 residues. Germline values: CDR1 SEHNR, CDR2 FQNEAQ (reference sequence). Sequenced material: PBMCs. This rearrangement joins TRBV7-9 to TRBJ1-2; 7 nucleotides agree with TRBD1. The receptor comes from a human donor in good health (CMV status not recorded). Some clones in this sample may be carry-over from other donors' samples. The CDR3 region is CASTDRDGGYGYTF. The CDR3 coding sequence is TGTGCCAGCACCGACAGGGACGGGGGCTATGGCTACACCTTC.